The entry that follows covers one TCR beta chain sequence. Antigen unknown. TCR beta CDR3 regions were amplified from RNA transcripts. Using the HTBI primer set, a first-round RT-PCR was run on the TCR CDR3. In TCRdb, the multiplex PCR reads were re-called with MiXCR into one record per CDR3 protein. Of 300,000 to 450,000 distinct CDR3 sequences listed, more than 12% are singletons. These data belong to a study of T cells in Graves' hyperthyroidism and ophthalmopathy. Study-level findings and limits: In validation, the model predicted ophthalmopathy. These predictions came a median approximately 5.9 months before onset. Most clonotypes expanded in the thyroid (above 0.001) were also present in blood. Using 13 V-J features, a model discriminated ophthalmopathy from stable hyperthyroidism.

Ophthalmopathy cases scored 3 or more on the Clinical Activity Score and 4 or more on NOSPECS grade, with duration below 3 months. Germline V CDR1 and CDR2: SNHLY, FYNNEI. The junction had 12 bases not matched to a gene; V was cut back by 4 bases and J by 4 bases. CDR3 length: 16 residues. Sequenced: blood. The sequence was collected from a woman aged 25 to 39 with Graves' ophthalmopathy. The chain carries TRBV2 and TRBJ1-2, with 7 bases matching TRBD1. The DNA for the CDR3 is TGTGCCAGCAGTGGAGTAGGGGGCGCTTCCGGCTATGGCTACACCTTC. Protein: CASSGVGGASGYGYTF. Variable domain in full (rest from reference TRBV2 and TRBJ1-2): EPEVTQTPSHQVTQMGQEVILRCVPISNHLYFYWYRQILGQKVEFLVSFYNNEISEKSEIFDDQFSVERPDGSNFTLKIRSTKLEDSAMYFCASSGVGGASGYGYTFGSGTRLTVV.